This T cell receptor (beta chain) was obtained from a study of graft-versus-host responses after intestinal transplantation. Some clones are missing from TCRdb's copy, which holds only in-frame ones; the method was immunoSEQ multiplex PCR. Of about 120,000 clones in the sample, 85% to 95% are singletons; the top ten hold around 0.12%. Details on this clone: Its target is not known.

The CDR3 covers 19 residues. The germline gives CDR1 SGHAT, CDR2 FQNNGV. The V gene lost 5 bases and the J gene lost 1 base, with 26 bases spanning the gap. This chain joins TRBV11-2 and TRBJ2-5; D assignment may be TRBD1 or TRBD2 (7 bases each). The sample consisted of unstimulated CD4+ T cells sorted from spleen or lymph node cells, taken before intestinal transplant. This TCR was recovered from a human donor who received an intestinal transplant. The CDR3 region is CASSASRDSGAGAQETQYF. CDR3 nucleotides: TGTGCCAGCAGCGCCTCCCGGGACAGCGGGGCGGGAGCCCAAGAGACCCAGTACTTC.